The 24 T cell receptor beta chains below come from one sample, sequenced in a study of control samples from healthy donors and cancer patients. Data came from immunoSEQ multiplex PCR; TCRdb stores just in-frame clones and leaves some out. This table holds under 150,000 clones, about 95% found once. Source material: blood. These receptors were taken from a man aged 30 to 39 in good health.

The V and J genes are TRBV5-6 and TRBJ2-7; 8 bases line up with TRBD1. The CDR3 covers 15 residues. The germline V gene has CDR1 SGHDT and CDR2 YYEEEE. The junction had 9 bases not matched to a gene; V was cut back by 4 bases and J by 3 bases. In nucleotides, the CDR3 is TGTGCCAGCAGCCCACTGGGGACAGGACTCTACGAGCAGTACTTC. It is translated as CASSPLGTGLYEQYF.

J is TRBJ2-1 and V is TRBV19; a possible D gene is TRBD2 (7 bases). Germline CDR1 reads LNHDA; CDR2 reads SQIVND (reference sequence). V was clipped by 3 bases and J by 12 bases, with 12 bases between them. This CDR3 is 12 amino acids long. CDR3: CASSMGGASQFF. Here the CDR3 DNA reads TGTGCCAGTAGTATGGGGGGGGCGTCGCAGTTCTTC. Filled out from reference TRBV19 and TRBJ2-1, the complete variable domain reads DGGITQSPKYLFRKEGQNVTLSCEQNLNHDAMYWYRQDPGQGLRLIYYSQIVNDFQKGDIAEGYSVSREKKESFPLTVTSAQKNPTAFYLCASSMGGASQFFGPGTRLTVL.

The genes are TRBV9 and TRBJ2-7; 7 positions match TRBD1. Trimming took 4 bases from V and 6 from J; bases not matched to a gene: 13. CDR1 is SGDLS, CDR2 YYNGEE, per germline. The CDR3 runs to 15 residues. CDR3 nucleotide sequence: TGTGCCAGCAGCATAGACGACAGGGCGTCCAGCGAGCAGTACTTC. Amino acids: CASSIDDRASSEQYF.

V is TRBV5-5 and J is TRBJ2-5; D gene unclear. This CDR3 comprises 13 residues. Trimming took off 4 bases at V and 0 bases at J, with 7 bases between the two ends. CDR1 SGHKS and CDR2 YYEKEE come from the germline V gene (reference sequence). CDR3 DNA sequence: TGTGCCAGCAGCCAGAAGTACCAAGAGACCCAGTACTTC. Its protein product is CASSQKYQETQYF.

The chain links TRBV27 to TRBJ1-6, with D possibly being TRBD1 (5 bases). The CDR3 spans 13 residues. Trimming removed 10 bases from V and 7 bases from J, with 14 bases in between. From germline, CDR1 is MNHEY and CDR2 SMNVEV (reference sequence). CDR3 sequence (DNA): TGTGCCACAGGGAGATATCAAAATTCACCCCTCCACTTT. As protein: CATGRYQNSPLHF.

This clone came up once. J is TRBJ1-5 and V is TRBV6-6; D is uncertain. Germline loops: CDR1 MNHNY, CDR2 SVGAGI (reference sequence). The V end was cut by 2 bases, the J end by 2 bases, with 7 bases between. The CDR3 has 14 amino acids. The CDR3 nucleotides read TGTGCCAGCAGTTACGTAGGACGCAATCAGCCCCAGCATTTT. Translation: CASSYVGRNQPQHF.

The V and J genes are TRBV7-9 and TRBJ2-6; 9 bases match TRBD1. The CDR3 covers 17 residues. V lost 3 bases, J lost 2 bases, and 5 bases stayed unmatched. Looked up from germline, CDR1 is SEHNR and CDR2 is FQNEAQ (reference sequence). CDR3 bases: TGTGCCAGCAGCTTGGGGACAGGGCGGGCTGGGGCCAACGTCCTGACTTTC. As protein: CASSLGTGRAGANVLTF.

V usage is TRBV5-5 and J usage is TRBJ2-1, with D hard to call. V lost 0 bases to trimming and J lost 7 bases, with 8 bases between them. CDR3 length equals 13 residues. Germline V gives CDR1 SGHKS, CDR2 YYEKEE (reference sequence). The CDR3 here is CASSLGTLNEQFF. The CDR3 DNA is TGTGCCAGCAGCTTGGGGACCTTGAATGAGCAGTTCTTC.

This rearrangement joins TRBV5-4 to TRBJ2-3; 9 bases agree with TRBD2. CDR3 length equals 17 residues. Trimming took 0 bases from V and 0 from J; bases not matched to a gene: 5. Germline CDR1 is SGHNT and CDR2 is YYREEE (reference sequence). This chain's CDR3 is CASSLDGRGGSTDTQYF. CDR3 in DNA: TGTGCCAGCAGCTTGGATGGGCGGGGGGGTAGCACAGATACGCAGTATTTT.

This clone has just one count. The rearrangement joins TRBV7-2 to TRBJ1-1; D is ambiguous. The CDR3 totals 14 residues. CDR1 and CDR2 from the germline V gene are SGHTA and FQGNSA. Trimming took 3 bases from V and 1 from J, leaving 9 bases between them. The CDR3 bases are TGTGCCAGCAGCTTCACTTCGGGGAACACTGAAGCTTTCTTT. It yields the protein CASSFTSGNTEAFF. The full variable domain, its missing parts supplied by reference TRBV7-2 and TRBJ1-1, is GAGVSQSPSNKVTEKGKDVELRCDPISGHTALYWYRQSLGQGLEFLIYFQGNSAPDKSGLPSDRFSAERTGGSVSTLTIQRTQQEDSAVYLCASSFTSGNTEAFFGQGTRLTVV.

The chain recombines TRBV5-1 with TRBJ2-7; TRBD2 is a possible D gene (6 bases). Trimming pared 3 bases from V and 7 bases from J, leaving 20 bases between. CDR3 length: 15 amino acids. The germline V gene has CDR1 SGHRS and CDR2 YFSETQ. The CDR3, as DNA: TGCGCCAGCAGCTCGACTCCCTCGGGGGATGGGGAGCAGTACTTC. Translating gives CASSSTPSGDGEQYF.

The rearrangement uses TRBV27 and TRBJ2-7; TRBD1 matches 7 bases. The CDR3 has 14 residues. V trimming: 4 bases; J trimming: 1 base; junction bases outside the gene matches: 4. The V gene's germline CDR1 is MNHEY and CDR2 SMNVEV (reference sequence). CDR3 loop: CASSYWDRSYEQYF. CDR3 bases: TGTGCCAGCAGTTACTGGGACAGATCCTACGAGCAGTACTTC.

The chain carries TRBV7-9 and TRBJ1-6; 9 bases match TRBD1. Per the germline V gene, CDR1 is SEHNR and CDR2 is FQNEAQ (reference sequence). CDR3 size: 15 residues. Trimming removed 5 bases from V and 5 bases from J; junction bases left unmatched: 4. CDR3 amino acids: CASSPGQGNNSPLHF. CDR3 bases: TGTGCCAGCAGCCCAGGACAGGGGAATAATTCACCCCTCCACTTT.

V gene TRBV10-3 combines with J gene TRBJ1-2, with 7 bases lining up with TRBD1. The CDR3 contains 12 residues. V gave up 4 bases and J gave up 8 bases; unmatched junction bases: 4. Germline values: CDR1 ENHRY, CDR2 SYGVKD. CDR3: CAISGGGWGYTF. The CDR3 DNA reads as TGTGCCATCAGTGGAGGGGGCTGGGGCTACACCTTC.

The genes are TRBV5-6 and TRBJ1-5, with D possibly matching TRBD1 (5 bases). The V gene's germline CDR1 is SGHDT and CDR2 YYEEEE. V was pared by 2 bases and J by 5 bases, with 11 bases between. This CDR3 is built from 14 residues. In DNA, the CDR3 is TGTGCCAGCAGCTTTCAGGGCAGCTATCAGCCCCAGCATTTT. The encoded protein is CASSFQGSYQPQHF.

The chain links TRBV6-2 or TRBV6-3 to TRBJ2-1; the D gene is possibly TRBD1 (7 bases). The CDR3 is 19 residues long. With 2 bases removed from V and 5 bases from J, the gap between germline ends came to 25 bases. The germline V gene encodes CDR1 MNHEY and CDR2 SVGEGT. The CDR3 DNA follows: TGTGCCAGCAGTTACGAATCTCCCAGGGGGGCCGGAGGTAACAATGAGCAGTTCTTC. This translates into CASSYESPRGAGGNNEQFF.

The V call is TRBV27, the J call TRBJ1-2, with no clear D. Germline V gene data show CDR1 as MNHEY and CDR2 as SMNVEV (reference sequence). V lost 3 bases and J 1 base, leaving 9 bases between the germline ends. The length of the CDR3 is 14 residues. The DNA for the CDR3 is TGTGCCAGCAGTTTGGCAGGAAATAACTATGGCTACACCTTC. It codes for CASSLAGNNYGYTF.

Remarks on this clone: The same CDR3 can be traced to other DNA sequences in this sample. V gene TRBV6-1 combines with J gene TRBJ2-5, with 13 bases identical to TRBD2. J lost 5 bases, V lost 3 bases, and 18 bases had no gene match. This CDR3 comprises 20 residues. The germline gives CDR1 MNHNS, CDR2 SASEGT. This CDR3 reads CASSESQGGLAGAWGETQYF. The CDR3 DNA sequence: TGTGCCAGCAGTGAGAGCCAGGGTGGACTAGCGGGGGCTTGGGGGGAGACCCAGTACTTC.

The CDR3 loop reads CASRPIEAANTEAFF. As DNA, the CDR3 is TGTGCCAGCAGGCCGATAGAGGCGGCGAACACTGAAGCTTTCTTT. The rearrangement joins TRBV7-6 to TRBJ1-1, with D unclear. There are 15 residues in the CDR3. Trimming removed 6 bases at V and 1 base at J, with 15 bases between. The germline V gene encodes CDR1 SGHVS and CDR2 FNYEAQ.

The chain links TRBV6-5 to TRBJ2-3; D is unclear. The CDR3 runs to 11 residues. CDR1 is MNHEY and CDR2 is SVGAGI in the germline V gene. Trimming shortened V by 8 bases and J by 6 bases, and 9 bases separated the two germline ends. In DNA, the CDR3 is TGTGCCAGCCTCCTCGGCGATACGCAGTATTTT. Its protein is CASLLGDTQYF.

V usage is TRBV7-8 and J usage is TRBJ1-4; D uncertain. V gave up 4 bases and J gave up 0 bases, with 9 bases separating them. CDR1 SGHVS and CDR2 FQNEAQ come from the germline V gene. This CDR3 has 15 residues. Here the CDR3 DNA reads TGTGCCAGCAGCTCCCTGCAGGCAACTAATGAAAAACTGTTTTTT. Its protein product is CASSSLQATNEKLFF.

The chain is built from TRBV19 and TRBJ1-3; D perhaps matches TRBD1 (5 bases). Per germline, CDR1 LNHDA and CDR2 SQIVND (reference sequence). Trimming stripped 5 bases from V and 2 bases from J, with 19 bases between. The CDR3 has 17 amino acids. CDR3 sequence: CASSGASSAAAGNTIYF. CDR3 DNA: TGTGCCAGTAGTGGGGCTTCCTCGGCGGCCGCTGGAAACACCATATATTTT.

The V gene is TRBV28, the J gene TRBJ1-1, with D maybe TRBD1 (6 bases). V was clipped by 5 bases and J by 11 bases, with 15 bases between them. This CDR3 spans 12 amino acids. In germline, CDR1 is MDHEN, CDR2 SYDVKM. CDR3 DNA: TGTGCCAGCAGTATATCTCAGGGGAGGGCTTTCTTT. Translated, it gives CASSISQGRAFF.

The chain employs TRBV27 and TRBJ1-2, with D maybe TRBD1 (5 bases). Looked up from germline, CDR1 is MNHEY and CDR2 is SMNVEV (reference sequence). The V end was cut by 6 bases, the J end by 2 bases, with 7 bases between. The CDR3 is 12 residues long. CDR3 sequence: CASRGRNYGYTF. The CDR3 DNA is TGTGCCAGCAGGGGACGGAACTATGGCTACACCTTC.